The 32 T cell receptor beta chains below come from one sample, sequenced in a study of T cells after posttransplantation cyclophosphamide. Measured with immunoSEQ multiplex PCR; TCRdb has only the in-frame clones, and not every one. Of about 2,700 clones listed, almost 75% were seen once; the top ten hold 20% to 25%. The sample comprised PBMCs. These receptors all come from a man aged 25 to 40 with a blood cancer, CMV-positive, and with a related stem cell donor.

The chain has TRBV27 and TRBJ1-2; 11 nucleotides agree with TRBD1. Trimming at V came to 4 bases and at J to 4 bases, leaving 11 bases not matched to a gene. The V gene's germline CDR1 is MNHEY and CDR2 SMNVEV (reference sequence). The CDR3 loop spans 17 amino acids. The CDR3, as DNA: TGTGCCAGCAGTTCAGGACAGGGGGCGGGGGTGATCTATGGCTACACCTTC. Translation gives CASSSGQGAGVIYGYTF.

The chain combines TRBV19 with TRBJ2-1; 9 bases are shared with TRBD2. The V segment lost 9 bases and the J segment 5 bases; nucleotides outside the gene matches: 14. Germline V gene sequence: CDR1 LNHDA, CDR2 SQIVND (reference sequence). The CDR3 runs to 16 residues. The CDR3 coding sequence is TGTGCCAGCCGAAGACTTTTAGCGGGGGCCGACAATGAGCAGTTCTTC. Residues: CASRRLLAGADNEQFF.

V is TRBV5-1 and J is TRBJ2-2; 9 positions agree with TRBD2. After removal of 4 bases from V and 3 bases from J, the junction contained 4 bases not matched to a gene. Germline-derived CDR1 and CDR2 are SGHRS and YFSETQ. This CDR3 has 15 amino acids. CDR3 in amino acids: CASSLIAGDTGELFF. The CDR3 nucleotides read TGCGCCAGCAGCCTTATAGCGGGGGACACCGGGGAGCTGTTTTTT.

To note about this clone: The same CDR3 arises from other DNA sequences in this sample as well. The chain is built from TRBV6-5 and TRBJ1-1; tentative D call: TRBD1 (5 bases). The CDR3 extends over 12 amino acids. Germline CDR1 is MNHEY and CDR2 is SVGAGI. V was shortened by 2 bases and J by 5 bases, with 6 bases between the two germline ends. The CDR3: CASSYGGTEAFF. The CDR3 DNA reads TGTGCCAGCAGTTACGGGGGGACTGAAGCTTTCTTT.

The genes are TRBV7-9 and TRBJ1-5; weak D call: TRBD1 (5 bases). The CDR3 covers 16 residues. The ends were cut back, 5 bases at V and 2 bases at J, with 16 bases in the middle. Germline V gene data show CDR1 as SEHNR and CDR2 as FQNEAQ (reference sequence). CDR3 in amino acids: CASSRYQGGGNQPQHF. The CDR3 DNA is TGTGCCAGCAGCAGATACCAGGGAGGCGGCAATCAGCCCCAGCATTTT.

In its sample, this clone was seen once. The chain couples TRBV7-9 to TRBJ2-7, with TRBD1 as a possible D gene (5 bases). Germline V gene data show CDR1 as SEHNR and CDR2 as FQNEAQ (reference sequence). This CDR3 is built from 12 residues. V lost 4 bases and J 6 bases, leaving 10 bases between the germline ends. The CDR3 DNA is TGTGCCAGCAGCTCAGGGTTGCGCGAGCAGTACTTC. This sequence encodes CASSSGLREQYF.

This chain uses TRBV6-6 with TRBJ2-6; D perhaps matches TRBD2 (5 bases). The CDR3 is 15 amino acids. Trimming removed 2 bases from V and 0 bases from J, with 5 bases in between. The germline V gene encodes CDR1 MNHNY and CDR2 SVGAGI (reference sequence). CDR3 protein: CASSYGSSGANVLTF. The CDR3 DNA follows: TGTGCCAGCAGTTACGGGAGCTCTGGGGCCAACGTCCTGACTTTC.

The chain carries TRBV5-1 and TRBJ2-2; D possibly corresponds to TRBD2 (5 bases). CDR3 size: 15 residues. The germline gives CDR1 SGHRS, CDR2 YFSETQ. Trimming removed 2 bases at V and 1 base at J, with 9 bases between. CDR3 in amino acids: CASSFSGENTGELFF. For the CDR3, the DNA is TGCGCCAGCAGCTTTTCCGGGGAGAACACCGGGGAGCTGTTTTTT.

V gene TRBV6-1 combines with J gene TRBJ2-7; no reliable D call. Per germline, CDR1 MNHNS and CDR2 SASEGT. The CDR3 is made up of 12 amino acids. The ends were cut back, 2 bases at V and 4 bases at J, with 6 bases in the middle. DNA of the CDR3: TGTGCCAGCAGTGAAATAGTGTACGAGCAGTACTTC. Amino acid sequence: CASSEIVYEQYF.

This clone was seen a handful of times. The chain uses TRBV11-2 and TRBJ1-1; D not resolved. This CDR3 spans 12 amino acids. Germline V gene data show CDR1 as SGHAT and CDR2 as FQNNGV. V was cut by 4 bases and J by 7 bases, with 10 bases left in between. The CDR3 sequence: CASSWEGREAFF. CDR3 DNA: TGTGCCAGCAGCTGGGAGGGCCGTGAAGCTTTCTTT.

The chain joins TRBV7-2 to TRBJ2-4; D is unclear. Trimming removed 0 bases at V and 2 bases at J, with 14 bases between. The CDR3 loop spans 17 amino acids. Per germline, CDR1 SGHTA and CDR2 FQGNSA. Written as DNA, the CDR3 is TGTGCCAGCAGCTTAGCCCCCGCACAGTTCTCCAAAAACATTCAGTACTTC. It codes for CASSLAPAQFSKNIQYF.

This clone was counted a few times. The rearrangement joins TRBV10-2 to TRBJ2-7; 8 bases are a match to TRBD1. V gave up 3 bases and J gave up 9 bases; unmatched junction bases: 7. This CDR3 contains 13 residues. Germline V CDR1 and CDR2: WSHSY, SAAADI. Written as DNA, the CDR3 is TGCGCCAGCAGTGAACAACCCAGGGGGCTGCAGTACTTC. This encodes CASSEQPRGLQYF.

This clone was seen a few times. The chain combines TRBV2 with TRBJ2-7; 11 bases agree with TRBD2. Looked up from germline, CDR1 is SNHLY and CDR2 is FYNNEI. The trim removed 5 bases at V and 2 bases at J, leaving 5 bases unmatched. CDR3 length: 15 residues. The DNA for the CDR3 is TGTGCCAGCAGTCCCGGGACTAGCGGAGCCTACGAGCAGTACTTC. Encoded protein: CASSPGTSGAYEQYF.

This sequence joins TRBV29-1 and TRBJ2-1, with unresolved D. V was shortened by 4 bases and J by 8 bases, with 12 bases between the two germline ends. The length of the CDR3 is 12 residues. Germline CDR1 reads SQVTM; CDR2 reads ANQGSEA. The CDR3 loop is CSVGTMSHEQFF. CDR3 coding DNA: TGCAGCGTTGGTACTATGAGTCATGAGCAGTTCTTC.

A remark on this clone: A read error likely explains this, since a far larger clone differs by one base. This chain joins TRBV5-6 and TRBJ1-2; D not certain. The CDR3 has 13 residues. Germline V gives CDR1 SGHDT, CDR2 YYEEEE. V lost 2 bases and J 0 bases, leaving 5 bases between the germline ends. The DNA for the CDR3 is TGTGCCAGCAGCTTTAGAGCTAACTATGGCTACACCTTC. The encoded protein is CASSFRANYGYTF. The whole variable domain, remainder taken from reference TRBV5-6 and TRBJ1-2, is DAGVTQSPTHLIKTRGQQVTLRCSPKSGHDTVSWYQQALGQGPQFIFQYYEEEERQRGNFPDRFSGHQFPNYSSELNVNALLLGDSALYLCASSFRANYGYTFGSGTRLTVV.

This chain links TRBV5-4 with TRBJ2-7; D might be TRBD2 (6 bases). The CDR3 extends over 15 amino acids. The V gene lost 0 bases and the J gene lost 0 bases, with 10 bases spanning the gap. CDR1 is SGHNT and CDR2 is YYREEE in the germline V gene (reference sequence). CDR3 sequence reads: CASSLDGGSSYEQYF. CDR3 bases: TGTGCCAGCAGCTTGGATGGGGGGAGCTCCTACGAGCAGTACTTC.

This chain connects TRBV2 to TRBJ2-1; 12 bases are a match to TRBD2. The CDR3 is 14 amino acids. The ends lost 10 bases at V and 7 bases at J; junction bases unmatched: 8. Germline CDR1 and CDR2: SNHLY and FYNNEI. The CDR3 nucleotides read TGTGCCATCCTGATAGGACTAGCGGGGAATGAGCAGTTCTTC. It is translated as CAILIGLAGNEQFF.

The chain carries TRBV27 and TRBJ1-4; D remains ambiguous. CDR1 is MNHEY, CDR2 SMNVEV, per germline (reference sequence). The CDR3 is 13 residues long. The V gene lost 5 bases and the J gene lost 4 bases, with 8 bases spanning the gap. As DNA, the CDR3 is TGTGCCAGCAGTGAGGAGGGTAATGAAAAACTGTTTTTT. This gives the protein CASSEEGNEKLFF.

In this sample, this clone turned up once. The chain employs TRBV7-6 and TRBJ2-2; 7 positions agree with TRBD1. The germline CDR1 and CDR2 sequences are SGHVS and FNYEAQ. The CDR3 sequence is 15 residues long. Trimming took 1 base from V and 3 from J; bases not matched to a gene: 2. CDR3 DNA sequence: TGTGCCAGCAGCTTAGGACAGGGCGACACCGGGGAGCTGTTTTTT. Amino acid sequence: CASSLGQGDTGELFF.

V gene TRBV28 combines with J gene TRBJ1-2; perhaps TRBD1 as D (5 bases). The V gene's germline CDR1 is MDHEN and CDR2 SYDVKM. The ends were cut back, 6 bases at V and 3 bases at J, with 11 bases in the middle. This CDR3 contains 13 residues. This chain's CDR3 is CASSPDRDYGYTF. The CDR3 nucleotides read TGTGCCAGCAGCCCCGACAGAGACTATGGCTACACCTTC.

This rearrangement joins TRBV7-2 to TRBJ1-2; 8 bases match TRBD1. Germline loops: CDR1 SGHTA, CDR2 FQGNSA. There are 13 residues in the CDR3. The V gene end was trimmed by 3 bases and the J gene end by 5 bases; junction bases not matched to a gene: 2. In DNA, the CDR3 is TGTGCCAGCAGCTTCGGACAGGGATATGGCTACACCTTC. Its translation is CASSFGQGYGYTF.

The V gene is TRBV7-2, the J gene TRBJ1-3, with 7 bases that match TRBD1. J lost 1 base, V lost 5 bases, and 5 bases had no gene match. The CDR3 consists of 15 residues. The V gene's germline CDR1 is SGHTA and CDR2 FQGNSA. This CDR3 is CASSTATGSGNTIYF. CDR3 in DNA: TGTGCCAGCAGCACAGCGACAGGGTCTGGAAACACCATATATTTT.

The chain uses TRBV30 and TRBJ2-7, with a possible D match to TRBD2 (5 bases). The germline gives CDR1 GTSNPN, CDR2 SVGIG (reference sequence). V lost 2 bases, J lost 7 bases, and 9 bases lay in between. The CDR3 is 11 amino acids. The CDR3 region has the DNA TGTGCCTGGAGTTCCCGGGGAGAGCAGTACTTC. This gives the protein CAWSSRGEQYF.

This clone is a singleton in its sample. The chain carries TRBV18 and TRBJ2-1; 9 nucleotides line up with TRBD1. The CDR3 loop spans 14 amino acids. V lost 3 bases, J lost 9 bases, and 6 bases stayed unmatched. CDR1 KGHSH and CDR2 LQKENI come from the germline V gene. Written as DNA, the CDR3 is TGTGCCAGCTCACCCCTGACAGGGGGGAGTGAGCAGTTCTTC. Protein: CASSPLTGGSEQFF.

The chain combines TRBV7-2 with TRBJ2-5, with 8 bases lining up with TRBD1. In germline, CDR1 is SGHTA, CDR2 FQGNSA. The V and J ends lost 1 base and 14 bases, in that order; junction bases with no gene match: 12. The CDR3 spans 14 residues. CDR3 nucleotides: TGTGCCAGCAGCTTAGGTCTGGCGGACAGGGAATATTACTTC. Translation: CASSLGLADREYYF.

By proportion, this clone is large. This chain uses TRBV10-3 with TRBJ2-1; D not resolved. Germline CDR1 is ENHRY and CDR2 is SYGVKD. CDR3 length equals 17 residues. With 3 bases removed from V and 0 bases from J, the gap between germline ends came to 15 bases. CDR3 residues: CAISDLAVPPSYNEQFF. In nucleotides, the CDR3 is TGTGCCATCAGTGATTTAGCTGTTCCTCCCTCCTACAATGAGCAGTTCTTC.

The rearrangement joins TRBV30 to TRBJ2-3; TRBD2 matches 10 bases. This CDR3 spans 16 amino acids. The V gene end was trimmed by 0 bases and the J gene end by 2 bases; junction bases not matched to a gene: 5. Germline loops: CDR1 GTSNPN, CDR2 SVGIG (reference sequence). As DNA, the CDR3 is TGTGCCTGGAGTGTGGGGCTAGCGGGGGACACAGATACGCAGTATTTT. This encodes CAWSVGLAGDTDTQYF.

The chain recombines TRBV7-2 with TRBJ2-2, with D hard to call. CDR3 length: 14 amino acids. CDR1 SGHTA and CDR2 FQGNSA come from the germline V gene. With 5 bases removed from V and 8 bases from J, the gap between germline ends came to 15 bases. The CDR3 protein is CASSAALSSGELFF. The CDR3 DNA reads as TGTGCCAGCAGCGCCGCGCTCTCCTCGGGGGAGCTGTTTTTT.

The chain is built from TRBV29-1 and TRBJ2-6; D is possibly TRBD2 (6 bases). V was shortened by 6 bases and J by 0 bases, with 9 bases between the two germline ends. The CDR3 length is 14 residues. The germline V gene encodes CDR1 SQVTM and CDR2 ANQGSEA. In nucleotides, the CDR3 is TGCAGCGTCGTGGGGGGCTCTGGGGCCAACGTCCTGACTTTC. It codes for CSVVGGSGANVLTF.

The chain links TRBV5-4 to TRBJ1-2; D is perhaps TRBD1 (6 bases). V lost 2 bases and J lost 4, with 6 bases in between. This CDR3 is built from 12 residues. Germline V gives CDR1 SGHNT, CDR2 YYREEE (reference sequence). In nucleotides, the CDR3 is TGTGCCAGCAGCTTACAGGGCTATGGCTACACCTTC. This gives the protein CASSLQGYGYTF.

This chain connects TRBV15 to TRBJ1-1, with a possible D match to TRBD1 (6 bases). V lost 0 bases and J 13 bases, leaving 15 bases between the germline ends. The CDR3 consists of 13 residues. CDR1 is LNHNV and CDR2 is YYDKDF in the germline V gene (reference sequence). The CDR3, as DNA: TGTGCCACCAGCAGAGAAAAAGGGGGGGAGATTTTCTTT. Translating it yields CATSREKGGEIFF.

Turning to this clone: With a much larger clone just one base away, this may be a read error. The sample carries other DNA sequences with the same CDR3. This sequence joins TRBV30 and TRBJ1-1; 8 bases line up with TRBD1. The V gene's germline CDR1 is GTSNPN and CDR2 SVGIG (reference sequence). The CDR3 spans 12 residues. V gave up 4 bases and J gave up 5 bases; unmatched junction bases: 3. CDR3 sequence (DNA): TGTGCCTGGACAGGGGGCACAACTGAAGCTTTCTTT. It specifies CAWTGGTTEAFF.